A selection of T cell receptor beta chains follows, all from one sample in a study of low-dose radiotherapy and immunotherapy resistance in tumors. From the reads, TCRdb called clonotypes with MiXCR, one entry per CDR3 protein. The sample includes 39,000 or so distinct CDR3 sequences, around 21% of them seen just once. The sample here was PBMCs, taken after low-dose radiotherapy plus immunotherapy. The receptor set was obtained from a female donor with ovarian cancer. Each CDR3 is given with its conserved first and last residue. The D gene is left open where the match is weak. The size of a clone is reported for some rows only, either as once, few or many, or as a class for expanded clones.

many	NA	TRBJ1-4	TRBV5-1	CASSPSVGGSPNEKLFF	TGCGCCAGCAGCCCGTCCGTCGGGGGCAGCCCGAATGAAAAACTGTTTTTT
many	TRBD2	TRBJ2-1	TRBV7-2	CASSWGLAGISYNEQFF	TGTGCCAGCAGCTGGGGACTAGCGGGAATCTCCTACAATGAGCAGTTCTTC
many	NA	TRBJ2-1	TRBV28	CASRGLGASSYNEQFF	TGTGCCAGCAGGGGCCTTGGGGCCAGCTCCTACAATGAGCAGTTCTTC
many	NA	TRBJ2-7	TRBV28	CASTPGGSYEQYF	TGTGCCAGCACTCCGGGTGGTAGTTACGAGCAGTACTTC
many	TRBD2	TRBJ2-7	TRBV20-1	CSAQGGDSSYEQYF	TGCAGTGCCCAGGGAGGGGATAGCTCCTACGAGCAGTACTTC
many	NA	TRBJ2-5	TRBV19	CASSAGRRQETQYF	TGTGCCAGTAGTGCGGGACGGCGGCAAGAGACCCAGTACTTC
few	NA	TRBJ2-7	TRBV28	CASSWGHYEQYF	TGTGCCAGCAGTTGGGGCCACTACGAGCAGTACTTC
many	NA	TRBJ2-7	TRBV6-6	CASSYSGTSSYEQYF	TGTGCCAGCAGTTACTCAGGCACTAGCTCCTACGAGCAGTACTTC
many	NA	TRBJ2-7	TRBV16	CASSQHRTPYEQYF	TGTGCCAGCAGCCAACATAGGACTCCCTACGAGCAGTACTTC
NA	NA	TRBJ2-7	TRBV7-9	CASSPRGYEQYF	TGTGCCAGCAGCCCGAGGGGTTACGAGCAGTACTTC
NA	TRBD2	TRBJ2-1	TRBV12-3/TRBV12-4	CASSLPGGPYNEQFF	TGTGCCAGCAGTTTGCCGGGGGGACCCTACAATGAGCAGTTCTTC
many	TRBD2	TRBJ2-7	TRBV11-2	CASSLGGGAPYEQYF	TGTGCCAGCAGCTTGGGCGGGGGGGCCCCCTACGAGCAGTACTTC
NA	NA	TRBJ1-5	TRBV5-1	CASSHLNRREEKRNLNQPQHF	TGCGCCAGCAGCCACCTAAACCGCCGCGAAGAGAAAAGGAACCTAAATCAGCCCCAGCATTTT
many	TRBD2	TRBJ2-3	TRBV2	CASKESGSTVDTQYF	TGTGCCAGCAAGGAGAGCGGGAGTACGGTAGATACGCAGTATTTT
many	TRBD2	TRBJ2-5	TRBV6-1	CASSRLTTLAGQETQYF	TGTGCCAGCAGTCGACTGACTACGCTAGCGGGGCAAGAGACCCAGTACTTC
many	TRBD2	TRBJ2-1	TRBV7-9	CASSGILAGRSSYNEQFF	TGTGCCAGCAGTGGCATCCTAGCGGGGCGAAGCTCCTACAATGAGCAGTTCTTC
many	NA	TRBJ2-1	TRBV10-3	CAISESKVGGYNEQFF	TGTGCCATCAGTGAGTCGAAGGTAGGAGGTTACAATGAGCAGTTCTTC
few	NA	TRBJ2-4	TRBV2	CASLPPGGMIAKNIQYF	TGTGCCAGCCTCCCCCCTGGAGGGATGATAGCCAAAAACATTCAGTACTTC
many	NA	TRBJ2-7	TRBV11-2	CASSTRTVPYEQYF	TGTGCCAGCAGCACACGGACAGTCCCCTACGAGCAGTACTTC
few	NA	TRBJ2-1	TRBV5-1	CASSGGREYPYNEQFF	TGCGCCAGCAGCGGCGGAAGGGAGTACCCCTACAATGAGCAGTTCTTC
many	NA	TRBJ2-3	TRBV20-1	CSAEGGGEVTDTQYF	TGCAGTGCTGAAGGGGGGGGCGAGGTTACAGATACGCAGTATTTT
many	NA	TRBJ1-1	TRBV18	CASSHQPENTEAFF	TGTGCCAGCTCACATCAACCGGAGAACACTGAAGCTTTCTTT
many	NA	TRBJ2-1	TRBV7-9	CASSLTVPGDEQFF	TGTGCCAGCAGCTTAACAGTCCCTGGGGATGAGCAGTTCTTC
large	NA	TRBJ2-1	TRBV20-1	CSAEPPMNAGEQFF	TGCAGTGCTGAACCTCCGATGAACGCGGGTGAGCAGTTCTTC
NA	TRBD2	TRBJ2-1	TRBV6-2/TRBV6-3	CASSEDWRGSFNEQFF	TGTGCCAGCAGTGAGGACTGGCGCGGGAGTTTCAATGAGCAGTTCTTC
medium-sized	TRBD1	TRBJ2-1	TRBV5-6	CASRRAGTGVNEQFF	TGTGCCAGCAGGCGGGCCGGGACAGGGGTCAATGAGCAGTTCTTC
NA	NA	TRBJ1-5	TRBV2	CASSDSRVFQHF	TGTGCCAGCAGTGATAGTAGGGTGTTCCAGCATTTT
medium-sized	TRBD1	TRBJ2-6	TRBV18	CASTGQGLSSGANVLTF	TGTGCCAGCACGGGACAGGGTCTATCCTCTGGGGCCAACGTCCTGACTTTC
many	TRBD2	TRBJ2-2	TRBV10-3	CAISETSANTGELFF	TGTGCCATCAGTGAGACTAGCGCGAACACCGGGGAGCTGTTTTTT
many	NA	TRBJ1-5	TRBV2	CASSGGPSNQPQHF	TGTGCCAGCAGTGGCGGGCCCAGCAATCAGCCCCAGCATTTT
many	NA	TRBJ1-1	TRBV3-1	CASSQERGTAEAFF	TGTGCCAGCAGCCAAGAAAGGGGGACCGCTGAAGCTTTCTTT
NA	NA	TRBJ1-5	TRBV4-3	CASSQDLGRNQPQHF	TGCGCCAGCAGCCAAGATTTAGGCCGGAATCAGCCCCAGCATTTT
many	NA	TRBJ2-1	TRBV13	CASRPVPGRDEQFF	TGTGCCAGCAGACCCGTCCCCGGTCGGGATGAGCAGTTCTTC
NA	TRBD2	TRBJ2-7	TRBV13	CASSVTSGTYEQYF	TGTGCCAGCAGTGTGACTAGCGGGACTTACGAGCAGTACTTC
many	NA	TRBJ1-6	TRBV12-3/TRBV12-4	CASSPPHYNSPLHF	TGTGCCAGCAGTCCGCCACACTATAATTCACCCCTCCACTTT
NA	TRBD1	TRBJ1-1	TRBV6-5	CASSLQGDTEAFF	TGTGCCAGCAGTTTACAGGGGGACACTGAAGCTTTCTTT
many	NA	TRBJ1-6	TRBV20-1	CSARDLKTVNSRDSPLHF	TGCAGTGCTAGAGATTTAAAGACAGTCAACTCTCGGGATTCACCCCTCCACTTT
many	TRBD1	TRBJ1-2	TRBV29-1	CSVDAAGRGGGYTF	TGCAGCGTTGATGCGGCGGGCAGGGGGGGTGGCTACACCTTC
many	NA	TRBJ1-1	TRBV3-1	CASTRGREGNTEAFF	TGTGCCAGCACCCGCGGGAGGGAAGGGAACACTGAAGCTTTCTTT
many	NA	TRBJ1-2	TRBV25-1	CASSELGDYGYTF	TGTGCCAGCAGTGAATTAGGGGACTATGGCTACACCTTC
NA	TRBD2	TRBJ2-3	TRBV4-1	CASSQGSPGRAGDTQYF	TGCGCCAGCAGCCAAGGATCCCCCGGGAGGGCCGGAGATACGCAGTATTTT
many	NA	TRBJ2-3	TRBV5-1	CASSSQDRDTQYF	TGCGCCAGCAGCTCCCAGGACCGGGATACGCAGTATTTT
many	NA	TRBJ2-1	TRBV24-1	CATSDGTFSYNEQFF	TGTGCCACCAGTGACGGGACTTTCTCCTACAATGAGCAGTTCTTC
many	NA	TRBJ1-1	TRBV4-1	CASSQDRGVAAFF	TGCGCCAGCAGCCAAGACAGGGGTGTTGCAGCTTTCTTT
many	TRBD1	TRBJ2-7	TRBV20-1	CRGDRGPYEQYF	TGCAGGGGGGACAGGGGCCCCTACGAGCAGTACTTC
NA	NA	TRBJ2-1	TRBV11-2	CASSFSSIASYNEQFF	TGTGCCAGCAGCTTTAGCTCCATTGCTTCCTACAATGAGCAGTTCTTC
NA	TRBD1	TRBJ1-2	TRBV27	CASGQLGQGARGYTF	TGTGCCAGCGGGCAACTGGGACAGGGGGCGCGGGGCTACACCTTC
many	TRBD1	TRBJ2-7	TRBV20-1	CSASWQGDYEQYF	TGCAGTGCTAGTTGGCAGGGGGACTACGAGCAGTACTTC
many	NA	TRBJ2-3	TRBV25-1	CASSERGGLDTQYF	TGTGCCAGCAGTGAAAGAGGGGGATTAGATACGCAGTATTTT
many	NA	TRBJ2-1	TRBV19	CASSIFGGNEQFF	TGTGCCAGTAGTATTTTCGGAGGGAATGAGCAGTTCTTC
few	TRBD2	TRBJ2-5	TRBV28	CASSFGGGQETQYF	TGTGCCAGCAGTTTTGGGGGGGGCCAAGAGACCCAGTACTTC